The clone carrying this T cell receptor (beta chain) is a singleton in its sample. The CDR3 spans 15 residues. Trimming took off 4 bases at V and 3 bases at J, with 16 bases between the two ends. CDR1 is SGDLS, CDR2 YYNGEE, per germline. This sample is drawn from a study of blood T cell repertoires in COVID-19. The wider study: Sources were T cells, B-cell-depleted T cells, or PBMCs; the material itself was cDNA or gDNA.

Per the authors' pipeline: Reference gene primer amplification in the assay estimated nucleated cell counts. The assay was immunoSEQ multiplex PCR, and TCRdb's table has in-frame clones only and misses some. V, J and clone size derive from that table, while D and trimming were established from the DNA sequence. Among over 200,000 clones listed, 87% were seen once. The sample consisted of peripheral blood. The TCR originated in a woman aged 18-35 years who had recovered from COVID-19. The chain combines TRBV9 with TRBJ2-5; no definite D call. Written as DNA, the CDR3 is TGTGCCAGCAGCAGGCCCGCAGGTTCCAAAGAGACCCAGTACTTC. It specifies CASSRPAGSKETQYF.